This TCR beta chain comes out of a study of T cells after yellow fever vaccination. Study conclusions and caveats: Few clonotypes appeared in both CD4 and CD8 compartments.

The table lists this clonotype with a count of one. The antigen is undetermined. MiXCR, applied by TCRdb to the 5' RACE reads, yields one record per CDR3 protein. This table has about 320,000 distinct CDR3 sequences, roughly 10% appearing once. From germline, CDR1 is SGDLS and CDR2 YYNGEE. V was clipped by 2 bases and J by 4 bases; unmatched bases: 4. This CDR3 is built from 14 residues. The material was CD4+ T cells sorted from PBMCs, obtained 45 days after the yellow fever booster vaccination. The chain links TRBV9 to TRBJ2-7, with 9 bases fitting TRBD1. The sequence derives from a man between 18 and 29 years old who received the YFV17D yellow fever vaccine. CDR3 in DNA: TGTGCCAGCAGCGTTAGGGGACAGGGTTACGAGCAGTACTTC. This codes for CASSVRGQGYEQYF.